Each of the 3 T cell receptor beta chains below was sequenced from the same sample in a study of beta chain features in type 1 diabetes. Study outcomes and limitations: Within each of all four CD4+ subsets, Type 1 diabetes patients had TCRB CDR3s that were moderately but significantly shorter.

Every isolated RNA sample was fully reverse transcribed, so sequencing captured expressed TCRB transcripts. Sequencing was performed with immunoSEQ multiplex PCR; in TCRdb, only in-frame clones are kept and a portion is missing. Among 350,000 to 450,000 clones listed, over 10% were seen once. These TCRs' antigens remain unknown. Sequencing input: naive CD4+ T cells from blood. The receptors derive from a woman aged 18-29 years with type 1 diabetes.

This clone was detected only a few times. The V call is TRBV27, the J call TRBJ1-2; D is possibly TRBD1 (5 bases). With 7 bases removed from V and 3 bases from J, the gap between germline ends came to 18 bases. The CDR3 runs 15 residues. The V gene's germline CDR1 is MNHEY and CDR2 SMNVEV (reference sequence). The CDR3 DNA follows: TGTGCCAGCAAGAGTTATGGGGCCGTAGACTATGGCTACACCTTC. It codes for CASKSYGAVDYGYTF.

This chain connects TRBV30 to TRBJ2-2; 13 bases fit TRBD2. The V gene's germline CDR1 is GTSNPN and CDR2 SVGIG (reference sequence). The CDR3 contains 15 residues. The V and J ends lost 3 bases and 7 bases, in that order; junction bases with no gene match: 5. The chain's CDR3 is CAWRGTSGMVGELFF. In DNA, the CDR3 is TGTGCCTGGAGGGGGACTAGCGGGATGGTCGGGGAGCTGTTTTTT.

The V gene is TRBV4-3, the J gene TRBJ2-1; D not resolved. This CDR3 comprises 12 residues. V gave up 1 base and J gave up 6 bases, with 4 bases separating them. CDR1 is LGHNA, CDR2 YSLEER, per germline. This CDR3 is CASSQVSNEQFF. In DNA, the CDR3 is TGCGCCAGCAGCCAAGTCTCCAATGAGCAGTTCTTC.